This TCR beta chain was captured by sequencing in a study of T cells in Graves' hyperthyroidism and ophthalmopathy. Points from the study as a whole: Among clonotypes expanded in thyroid above 0.001, most were also found in blood.

It was considered stable Graves' hyperthyroidism when ophthalmopathy did not progress within 18 months. The source material, RNA transcripts, was used to amplify TCR beta CDR3 regions. Using the HTBI primer set, a first-round RT-PCR was run on the TCR CDR3. TCRdb recomputed calls from the multiplex PCR reads with MiXCR, one row per CDR3 protein. Of 470,000 or so distinct CDR3 sequences in the sample, around 21% were seen once. About this clonotype itself: Its target is not known. The junction departs from the called germline gene at one end, perhaps through a read error.

The CDR3 is 14 amino acids. The germline CDR1 and CDR2 sequences are ENHRY and SYGVKD. This sequence originates from a man aged 18 to 29 with Graves' hyperthyroidism. The specimen was blood. This rearrangement joins TRBV10-3 to TRBJ2-7; 9 bases are shared with TRBD1. The CDR3 is CVISPGTGRYEQYF. CDR3 coding DNA: TGTGTCATCAGCCCCGGGACAGGGCGCTACGAGCAGTACTTC.